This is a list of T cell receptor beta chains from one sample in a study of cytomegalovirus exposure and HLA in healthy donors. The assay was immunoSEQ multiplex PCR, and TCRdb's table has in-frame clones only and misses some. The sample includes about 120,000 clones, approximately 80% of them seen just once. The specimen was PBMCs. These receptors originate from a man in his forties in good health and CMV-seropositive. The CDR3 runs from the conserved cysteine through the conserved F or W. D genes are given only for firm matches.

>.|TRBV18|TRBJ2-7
CASSPPPHRFIGSYEQYF
TGTGCCAGCTCACCACCCCCCCACAGATTTATAGGCTCCTACGAGCAGTACTTC
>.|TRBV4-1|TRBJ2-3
CASSQVIGDNTQYF
TGCGCCAGCAGCCAAGTGATCGGGGATAATACGCAGTATTTT
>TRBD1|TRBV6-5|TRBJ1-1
CASSTPGQGGQLF
TGTGCCAGCAGTACCCCGGGACAGGGTGGCCAGCTCTTT
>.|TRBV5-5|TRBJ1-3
CASSQTVFSGNTIYF
TGTGCCAGCAGCCAAACAGTGTTCTCTGGAAACACCATATATTTT
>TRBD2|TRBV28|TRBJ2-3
CASRAGGSTDTQYF
TGTGCCAGCAGAGCGGGGGGTAGCACAGATACGCAGTATTTT
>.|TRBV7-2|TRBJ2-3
CASSQEGYGSARDTQYF
TGTGCCAGCAGCCAGGAGGGGTATGGGTCAGCTCGAGATACGCAGTATTTT
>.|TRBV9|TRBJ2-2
CASSVAEGEFAGELFF
TGTGCCAGCAGCGTAGCAGAGGGAGAATTCGCCGGGGAGCTGTTTTTT
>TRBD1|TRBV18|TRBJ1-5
CASSPTGTGNQPQHF
TGTGCCAGCTCACCAACCGGGACAGGAAATCAGCCCCAGCATTTT
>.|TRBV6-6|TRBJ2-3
CASKHLTDTQYF
TGTGCCAGCAAACATTTGACAGATACGCAGTATTTT
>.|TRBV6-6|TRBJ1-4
CASRVTEWEKLFF
TGTGCCAGCAGAGTGACAGAGTGGGAAAAACTGTTTTTT
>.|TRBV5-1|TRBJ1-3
CASGLAGAGNTIYF
TGCGCCAGCGGTCTGGCAGGGGCTGGAAACACCATATATTTT
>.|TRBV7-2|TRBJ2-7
CASSYRTTGSLSYEQYF
TGTGCCAGCAGCTACCGGACGACAGGTTCCCTATCCTACGAGCAGTACTTC
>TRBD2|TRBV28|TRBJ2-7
CASRPGLAIYEQYF
TGTGCCAGCAGGCCGGGACTAGCGATATACGAGCAGTACTTC
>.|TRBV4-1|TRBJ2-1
CASSQVVAAGRYEQFF
TGCGCCAGCAGCCAAGTCGTGGCGGCGGGGAGGTATGAGCAGTTCTTC